These T cell receptor beta chains were read from a single sample in a study of blood T cells in healthy people across ages. TCRdb re-analysed the 5' RACE reads in MiXCR, keeping a single row per CDR3 protein. The sample yields more than 1 million distinct CDR3 sequences, 40% to 50% seen once. Sequences were obtained from blood. The receptors derive from a woman in her sixties or seventies in good health. Each CDR3 is given with its conserved first and last residue. The D gene is left open where the match is weak. A clone size is listed for some rows: how often the clone was seen (once, few, many), or a class if it is expanded.

d_call,j_call,clone_size,v_call,cdr3_nt,cdr3_aa
TRBD1,TRBJ2-5,once,TRBV11-2,TGTGCCAGCAGCTTAGGGGACAGGGGGTTCGGGGAGACCCAGTACTTC,CASSLGDRGFGETQYF
.,TRBJ2-5,.,TRBV9,TGTGCCAGCAGCGTAGGGTCAGTCCAAGAGACCCAGTACTTC,CASSVGSVQETQYF
TRBD2,TRBJ2-5,many,TRBV20-1,TGCAGTGCTAGCTCCGCGGGAGCGGCAGAGACCCAGTACTTC,CSASSAGAAETQYF
.,TRBJ2-1,.,TRBV20-1,TGCAGTGCTAGAGATTTGGGAGCCCCCTACAATGAGCAGTTCTTC,CSARDLGAPYNEQFF
.,TRBJ2-5,.,TRBV27,TGTGCCAGCAGTTCCCGCGGGACCCCCGGGGAGACCCAGTACTTC,CASSSRGTPGETQYF
.,TRBJ2-1,few,TRBV11-2,TGTGCCTGCAGCTTCGGGGGTGAGCAGTTCTTC,CACSFGGEQFF
.,TRBJ2-3,few,TRBV5-1,TGCGCCAGCCGGATCACCCAGCGGGCCAATAGCCTCACAGATACGCAGTATTTT,CASRITQRANSLTDTQYF
.,TRBJ1-2,few,TRBV6-1,TGTGCCAGCAGTGAAATCGGCAGACAAAACTATGGCTACACCTTC,CASSEIGRQNYGYTF
.,TRBJ2-1,few,TRBV7-2,TGTGCCAGCAGCTTCGGGACTTCCTCTACCTACAATGAGCAGTTCTTC,CASSFGTSSTYNEQFF
TRBD1,TRBJ2-3,few,TRBV6-1,TGTGCCAGCAGTACAGGCCTCGGTACAGGGGGCACAGATACGCAGTATTTT,CASSTGLGTGGTDTQYF
.,TRBJ2-7,.,TRBV27,TGTGCCAGCAGTGGGGGGATTCTACCCTACGAGCAGTACTTC,CASSGGILPYEQYF
.,TRBJ2-7,.,TRBV10-3,TGTGCCATCACCGGGACCCGTGACGAGCAGTACTTC,CAITGTRDEQYF
.,TRBJ1-6,.,TRBV10-2,TGCGCCAGCAGGGAATATAATTCACCCCTCCACTTT,CASREYNSPLHF
TRBD2,TRBJ2-1,few,TRBV7-2,TGTGCCAGCAGCCCACGGACTAGCGAGACCGGGCAGTTCTTC,CASSPRTSETGQFF
TRBD1,TRBJ1-1,few,TRBV20-1,TGCAGTGCTAGGGACAGGCGCACCTTGAACACTGAAGCTTTCTTT,CSARDRRTLNTEAFF
TRBD2,TRBJ2-1,once,TRBV7-9,TGTGCCAGCGGGCGCGCTAGCGGGATGAGTGAGCAGTTCTTC,CASGRASGMSEQFF
TRBD1,TRBJ1-6,few,TRBV6-6,TGTGCCAGCAGGGAGACAGGGGTTAATTCACCCCTCCACTTT,CASRETGVNSPLHF
TRBD2,TRBJ2-7,few,TRBV28,TGTGCCAGCAGTCCTGTAGCGGGAGGGCCCACCTACGAGCAGTACTTC,CASSPVAGGPTYEQYF
TRBD2,TRBJ2-3,few,TRBV12-3/TRBV12-4,TGTGCCAGCAGTTTAGGACTAGCCCTGGGAACAGATACGCAGTATTTT,CASSLGLALGTDTQYF
TRBD1,TRBJ2-2,few,TRBV28,TGTGCCAGCAGTCCCAGGGCGGGACAGGACACCGGGGAGCTGTTTTTT,CASSPRAGQDTGELFF
.,TRBJ1-2,few,TRBV3-1,TGTGCCAGCAGCCAAGCGAAGGGCCTTAGGTATGGCTACACCTTC,CASSQAKGLRYGYTF
TRBD2,TRBJ2-1,few,TRBV14,TGTGCCAGCAGCCAGAAGCGGGAGGGCCTCAATGAGCAGTTCTTC,CASSQKREGLNEQFF
.,TRBJ1-6,few,TRBV12-3/TRBV12-4,TGTGCCAGCAGTCTGGGAGGGAGCTCCTATAATTCACCCCTCCACTTT,CASSLGGSSYNSPLHF
TRBD2,TRBJ2-5,.,TRBV5-1,TGCGCCAGCAGCTTAATCTCGGGACTAGCGGGAGCTTGGGAGCAGTACTTC,CASSLISGLAGAWEQYF
.,TRBJ1-6,few,TRBV5-5,TGTGCCAGCTCTACAGGCTATAATTCACCCCTCCACTTT,CASSTGYNSPLHF
.,TRBJ2-3,.,TRBV28,TGTGCCAGCAGTTTACCCGTGCCGACAGATACGCAGTATTTT,CASSLPVPTDTQYF
TRBD1,TRBJ2-7,.,TRBV20-1,TGCAGTGCTAGGACGGGACAGGGGTTGCGCGAGCAGTACTTC,CSARTGQGLREQYF
.,TRBJ2-1,.,TRBV14,TGTGCCAGCAGCCTTCCGGGCCCGGGAAGGACCTACAATGAGCAGTTCTTC,CASSLPGPGRTYNEQFF
.,TRBJ2-7,few,TRBV7-2,TGTGCCAGCAGCTCGCCGGGACCGCTCTACGAGCAGTACTTC,CASSSPGPLYEQYF
.,TRBJ2-4,.,TRBV15,TGTGCCACCAGCCGTGGAGAAGCCAAAAACATTCAGTACTTC,CATSRGEAKNIQYF
TRBD2,TRBJ2-5,few,TRBV10-3,TGTGCCACGGGACTATCCCAAGAGACCCAGTACTTC,CATGLSQETQYF
.,TRBJ1-4,few,TRBV25-1,TGTGCCAGCAGTGAATCGAGGCCAACTAATGAAAAACTGTTTTTT,CASSESRPTNEKLFF
TRBD1,TRBJ2-7,.,TRBV4-2,TGTGCCAGCAGCCAACCCGGGACAGCACTTACCTACGAGCAGTACTTC,CASSQPGTALTYEQYF
TRBD2,TRBJ2-7,.,TRBV5-1,TGCGCCAGCAGCTTGGCCCCCAGCGGGAGCTCCTACGAGCAGTACTTC,CASSLAPSGSSYEQYF
.,TRBJ2-1,.,TRBV6-5,TGTGCCGGAAAGCCCTTTGCGGAGCATAATGAGCAGTTCTTC,CAGKPFAEHNEQFF
.,TRBJ2-2,once,TRBV20-1,TGCAGTGCTCGGCGCAGCGCGAACACCGGGGAGCTGTTTTTT,CSARRSANTGELFF